A selection of T cell receptor beta chains follows, all from one sample in a study of shared T cell receptors in the human thymus. Libraries were prepared by immunoSEQ multiplex PCR; TCRdb keeps only in-frame clonotypes and omits some of them. The sample includes roughly 700,000 clones, around nine tenths of them seen just once. The sample was also linked to a second study, of human thymus T cells.

Input material: thymocytes. These receptors all come from a boy younger than two with a congenital heart defect. Each CDR3 is given with its conserved first and last residue. Fields, in order: clone size, V gene, CDR3 length, J gene, D gene, CDR3 protein, CDR3 DNA. D genes are given only for firm matches. Some rows have no size entry. The others give once, few or many, or a class for an expanded clone.

size: NA
V: TRBV10-3
length: 14
J: TRBJ2-5
D: TRBD2
CDR3: CAISESGNQETQYF
DNA: TGTGCCATCAGTGAGAGCGGGAACCAAGAGACCCAGTACTTC

size: NA
V: TRBV4-1
length: 18
J: TRBJ1-5
D: NA
CDR3: CASSSLFSGQGHNQPQHF
DNA: NA

size: NA
V: TRBV6-5
length: 13
J: TRBJ2-1
D: NA
CDR3: CASGRGDRNEQFF
DNA: TGTGCCAGCGGGAGGGGGGATAGAAATGAGCAGTTCTTC

size: NA
V: TRBV29-1
length: 12
J: TRBJ2-7
D: TRBD1
CDR3: CSARTGAREQYF
DNA: TGCAGCGCTCGGACAGGGGCGAGGGAGCAGTACTTC

size: NA
V: TRBV19
length: 19
J: TRBJ2-1
D: TRBD2
CDR3: CASSIPRLAGGPPYNEQFF
DNA: TGTGCCAGTAGTATACCCCGACTAGCGGGAGGGCCTCCCTACAATGAGCAGTTCTTC

size: few
V: TRBV18
length: 14
J: TRBJ2-7
D: NA
CDR3: CASSPPGGSYEQYF
DNA: TGTGCCAGCTCACCACCGGGGGGCTCCTACGAGCAGTACTTC

size: NA
V: TRBV4-3
length: 15
J: TRBJ2-5
D: TRBD2
CDR3: CASSPGAGGGETQYF
DNA: TGCGCCAGCAGCCCAGGGGCGGGAGGTGGGGAGACCCAGTACTTC

size: NA
V: TRBV5-1
length: 17
J: TRBJ2-5
D: TRBD2
CDR3: CASSWGLAGPPRETQYF
DNA: TGCGCCAGCAGCTGGGGACTAGCGGGGCCCCCCCGGGAGACCCAGTACTTC

size: NA
V: TRBV27
length: 16
J: TRBJ2-1
D: TRBD2
CDR3: CASSSRTSGSVNEQFF
DNA: TGTGCCAGCAGTTCCCGGACTAGCGGGAGCGTAAATGAGCAGTTCTTC

size: once
V: TRBV5-6
length: 15
J: TRBJ2-2
D: TRBD2
CDR3: CASTLTAGTTGELFF
DNA: TGTGCCAGCACCTTAACAGCGGGAACCACCGGGGAGCTGTTTTTT

size: NA
V: TRBV28
length: 15
J: TRBJ1-2
D: NA
CDR3: CVVHQSQGRVGGYTF
DNA: TGTGTCGTTCACCAATCACAGGGACGGGTCGGGGGCTACACCTTC

size: NA
V: TRBV18
length: 18
J: TRBJ2-3
D: NA
CDR3: CASSPRSGHPIETDTQYF
DNA: TGTGCCAGCTCACCACGATCGGGACACCCAATCGAAACAGATACGCAGTATTTT

size: NA
V: TRBV28
length: 20
J: TRBJ2-5
D: TRBD2
CDR3: CASSLRRFGLAGGGRETQYF
DNA: TGTGCCAGCAGTTTGAGAAGGTTCGGGCTAGCGGGGGGTGGACGAGAGACCCAGTACTTC

size: once
V: TRBV5-1
length: 18
J: TRBJ2-7
D: TRBD2
CDR3: CASSLVPGTSGRVNEQYF
DNA: TGCGCCAGCAGCTTGGTCCCAGGGACTAGCGGGAGGGTGAACGAGCAGTACTTC

size: NA
V: TRBV6-5
length: 15
J: TRBJ2-5
D: NA
CDR3: CASSYGGGGQETQYF
DNA: TGTGCCAGCAGTTACGGAGGCGGAGGGCAAGAGACCCAGTACTTC

size: NA
V: TRBV9
length: 16
J: TRBJ2-1
D: NA
CDR3: CASSVGGGQAYSEQFF
DNA: TGTGCCAGCAGCGTAGGGGGAGGACAGGCTTACAGTGAGCAGTTCTTC

size: NA
V: TRBV27
length: 15
J: TRBJ2-3
D: NA
CDR3: CASSPSEGPGDTQYF
DNA: TGTGCCAGCAGTCCTTCGGAGGGCCCGGGGGATACGCAGTATTTT

size: NA
V: TRBV9
length: 17
J: TRBJ2-6
D: NA
CDR3: CASTGTGHSSGANVLTF
DNA: TGTGCCAGCACCGGTACAGGGCATTCCTCTGGGGCCAACGTCCTGACTTTC

size: once
V: TRBV30
length: 14
J: TRBJ2-7
D: NA
CDR3: CAWSETGHNYEQYF
DNA: TGTGCCTGGAGCGAGACGGGACACAACTACGAGCAGTACTTC

size: NA
V: TRBV18
length: 14
J: TRBJ1-5
D: NA
CDR3: CASSPSGSNQPQHF
DNA: TGTGCCAGCTCACCATCGGGTAGCAATCAGCCCCAGCATTTT

size: NA
V: TRBV4-2
length: 16
J: TRBJ2-3
D: TRBD2
CDR3: CASSQEGGSPGYTQYF
DNA: TGTGCCAGCAGCCAAGAGGGCGGGAGTCCCGGTTATACGCAGTATTTT

size: NA
V: TRBV7-9
length: 15
J: TRBJ2-7
D: TRBD1
CDR3: CASSYPGTGRYEQYF
DNA: TGTGCCAGCAGCTACCCCGGGACAGGGCGCTACGAGCAGTACTTC

size: NA
V: TRBV4-2
length: 15
J: TRBJ1-5
D: NA
CDR3: CASSQGSLQGEPQHF
DNA: TGTGCCAGCAGCCAAGGGTCTCTACAGGGCGAGCCCCAGCATTTT

size: NA
V: TRBV10-1
length: 12
J: TRBJ2-3
D: NA
CDR3: CASSSLKGTQYF
DNA: TGCGCCAGCAGTTCACTAAAAGGTACGCAGTATTTT

size: NA
V: TRBV7-7
length: 14
J: TRBJ2-5
D: NA
CDR3: CASSLKGLWETQYF
DNA: TGTGCTAGCAGCTTAAAAGGACTGTGGGAGACCCAGTACTTC

size: NA
V: TRBV15
length: 16
J: TRBJ2-5
D: TRBD2
CDR3: CATSSRLAGRSETQYF
DNA: TGTGCCACCAGCAGCCGACTAGCGGGAAGGAGTGAGACCCAGTACTTC

size: NA
V: TRBV25-1
length: 15
J: TRBJ2-5
D: TRBD1
CDR3: CASTPQTGGQETQYF
DNA: TGTGCCAGCACCCCTCAGACAGGGGGACAAGAGACCCAGTACTTC

size: NA
V: TRBV6-5
length: 13
J: TRBJ2-7
D: NA
CDR3: CASRASPFFEQYF
DNA: TGTGCCAGCAGGGCTAGTCCCTTCTTCGAGCAGTACTTC

size: NA
V: TRBV9
length: 16
J: TRBJ2-5
D: TRBD1
CDR3: CASSPKDRGQKETQYF
DNA: TGTGCCAGCAGCCCCAAGGACAGGGGGCAAAAGGAGACCCAGTACTTC

size: NA
V: TRBV9
length: 15
J: TRBJ1-2
D: TRBD1
CDR3: CASSPGTGPNYGYTF
DNA: TGTGCCAGCAGCCCCGGGACAGGCCCTAACTATGGCTACACCTTC

size: NA
V: TRBV7-2
length: 14
J: TRBJ2-1
D: NA
CDR3: CASSSRRSYNEQFF
DNA: TGTGCCAGCAGCTCAAGGAGATCCTACAATGAGCAGTTCTTC

size: NA
V: TRBV9
length: 12
J: TRBJ1-2
D: NA
CDR3: CASAGSDYGYTF
DNA: TGTGCCAGCGCGGGCAGCGACTATGGCTACACCTTC

size: once
V: TRBV27
length: 17
J: TRBJ2-1
D: NA
CDR3: CASSLTPPGLVYNEQFF
DNA: TGTGCCAGCAGTTTAACTCCACCCGGACTGGTATACAATGAGCAGTTCTTC

size: few
V: TRBV27
length: 14
J: TRBJ1-1
D: NA
CDR3: CASSLWQGRTEAFF
DNA: TGTGCCAGCAGTTTGTGGCAGGGTCGCACTGAAGCTTTCTTT

size: few
V: TRBV28
length: 13
J: TRBJ2-1
D: NA
CDR3: CASKSLKSGEQFF
DNA: TGTGCCAGCAAGTCTTTAAAGTCGGGTGAGCAGTTCTTC

size: NA
V: TRBV2
length: 14
J: TRBJ2-5
D: NA
CDR3: CASSEEQRQETQYF
DNA: TGTGCCAGCAGTGAAGAGCAAAGACAAGAGACCCAGTACTTC

size: NA
V: TRBV5-6
length: 13
J: TRBJ2-5
D: NA
CDR3: CASSFDVGETQYF
DNA: TGTGCCAGCAGCTTCGACGTCGGGGAGACCCAGTACTTC

size: NA
V: TRBV29-1
length: 15
J: TRBJ2-3
D: NA
CDR3: CSVVTWGFRSDTQYF
DNA: TGCAGCGTTGTCACCTGGGGCTTCAGGTCAGATACGCAGTATTTT

size: NA
V: TRBV30
length: 14
J: TRBJ2-1
D: TRBD2
CDR3: CAWSNSGRQNEQFF
DNA: TGTGCCTGGAGTAACAGCGGGAGGCAGAATGAGCAGTTCTTC

size: NA
V: TRBV11-2
length: 15
J: TRBJ1-2
D: NA
CDR3: CASSVAGLTNYGYTF
DNA: TGTGCCAGCAGCGTAGCCGGTCTTACTAACTATGGCTACACCTTC

size: NA
V: TRBV6-4
length: 16
J: TRBJ2-7
D: NA
CDR3: CASSDSSDLPIYEQYF
DNA: TGTGCCAGCAGTGACTCGAGTGACTTGCCCATCTACGAGCAGTACTTC